Sequencing of this T cell receptor (beta chain) was carried out in a study of early T cells in non-severe SARS-CoV-2 infection. Study results and limitations: Clonotype matching in VDJdb favored anti-spike CD8 responses and did not capture private and CD4 specificities.

This clonotype was observed at least ten times. Its specificity is not known. Attachment of unique molecular identifiers to individual cDNA molecules was performed. TCRdb analysed the 5' RACE reads with MiXCR anew, one entry per CDR3 protein. The sample includes 25,000 to 35,000 distinct CDR3 sequences, 4.5% to 7% seen only once; the top ten take roughly 6.5%. The germline V gene has CDR1 SGHNT and CDR2 YYREEE (reference sequence). J lost 12 bases, V lost 4 bases, and 9 bases had no gene match. The CDR3 is 13 amino acids. The chain has TRBV5-4 and TRBJ2-1, with 8 bases lining up with TRBD2. Sequenced input: whole blood. This sequence was found in an adult who was a healthcare worker with PCR-confirmed SARS-CoV-2 infection or an uninfected control (not recorded which). The CDR3 DNA reads TGTGCCAGCAGCATTAGCGGGATGGGAGGGCAGTTCTTC. The encoded protein is CASSISGMGGQFF.